This T cell receptor (beta chain) was recovered during a study of T cell responses to AZD1222 COVID-19 vaccine. Profiling relied on immunoSEQ multiplex PCR, and the TCRdb table lists in-frame clones only, not all of them. Here the sample spans some 200,000 clones, around 90% being singletons. Study-level results: Vaccination with two AZD1222 doses was followed by a rise in Spike-specific TCR breadth and depth.

Per germline, CDR1 LGHDT and CDR2 YNNKEL (reference sequence). V lost 4 bases to trimming and J lost 7 bases; unmatched junction nucleotides: 3. This CDR3 is 14 amino acids long. Concerning this clone: Its specificity is unknown.

This sequence originates from an adult who received the MenACWY meningococcal vaccine as a control. The gene calls are TRBV3-1 (or the pseudogene TRBV3-2) and TRBJ2-1; 11 bases agree with TRBD2. The sequencing used peripheral blood, collected 28 days after the second dose of the MenACWY control vaccine. CDR3 in amino acids: CASSRLAGINEQFF. As DNA, the CDR3 is TGTGCCAGCAGCCGACTAGCGGGGATAAATGAGCAGTTCTTC.